This T cell receptor (beta chain) was found in a study of regulatory T cells in long-lasting Graves disease. Study-wide results and limits: The TCR repertoire of persistent Graves' patients was less diverse than that of newly diagnosed ones. Since the sample size was small, accuracy may have been reduced.

CDR3-region Arm-PCR and iRepertoire HTBI primers produced the TCR beta libraries. Using its own MiXCR run on the multiplex PCR reads, TCRdb lists one record per CDR3 protein. Altogether fewer than 600,000 distinct CDR3 sequences are present, roughly 22% being singletons, with the ten largest covering 10% to 15%. Points on this clonotype: Antigen specificity is unknown. The junction shows a germline mismatch at one end, possibly a read error.

Germline V gene sequence: CDR1 SSHAT, CDR2 FNYEAQ (reference sequence). CDR3 size: 13 residues. The time point denotes: persistent/refractory GD, antithyroid drugs over 5 years with positive TRAb. Extracted PBMC RNA gave rise to the TCR library. All patients originated from an endocrinology department located in Xi'an, China. The source material was peripheral blood mononuclear cells (PBMCs), sampled when the disease was refractory, from a patient treated with antithyroid drugs. This rearrangement joins TRBV7-7 to TRBJ2-2, with D hard to call. The receptor's source is a female donor with Graves disease. CDR3 in DNA: TGTGCTAGCAGCCCAGGAGCTAGCGGGGAGCTGTTTTTT. It encodes CASSPGASGELFF. The variable domain in full, with the rest retrieved from reference TRBV7-7 and TRBJ2-2, is GAGVSQSPRYKVTKRGQDVTLRCDPISSHATLYWYQQALGQGPEFLTYFNYEAQPDKSGLPSDRFSAERPEGSISTLTIQRTEQRDSAMYRCASSPGASGELFFGEGSRLTVL.